This T cell receptor (beta chain) was identified during a study of blood T cell repertoires in COVID-19. For the study at large: Spain, Italy and the United States supplied samples that represented acute and convalescent COVID-19. The cDNA or gDNA used as material had been derived from T cells, B-cell-depleted T cells, or PBMCs.

In terms of age and location, participants ranged from roughly 18 to 100 years and lived in about 25 US areas. TCRdb keeps only in-frame clones here, not all; method: immunoSEQ multiplex PCR. The sample lists roughly 200,000 clones; roughly 80% were seen once. Trimming left V 2 bases short and J 0 bases short, with 8 bases between. This CDR3 comprises 15 residues. The germline CDR1 and CDR2 sequences are WNHNN and SYGVQD (reference sequence). The receptor's source is a woman between 55 and 75 years old with acute COVID-19. The specimen sequenced was PBMCs or T cells enriched from blood (not recorded which). This chain connects TRBV10-1 to TRBJ2-1; possibly TRBD1 for D (6 bases). The DNA of the CDR3 is TGCGCCAGCAGTGAGGGCAGGGGCTCCTACAATGAGCAGTTCTTC. This gives the protein CASSEGRGSYNEQFF.